In its sample, the clone carrying this T cell receptor beta chain was seen many times. This entry comes from a study of T cell changes during pregnancy in multiple sclerosis. Data came from immunoSEQ multiplex PCR; TCRdb stores just in-frame clones and leaves some out. The repertoire holds tens of thousands of clones, approximately 89% seen once, with 10% to 12% in the top ten. This CDR3 has 11 residues. Germline V gene sequence: CDR1 MNHEY, CDR2 SMNVEV (reference sequence). V gave up 4 bases and J gave up 9 bases, with 7 bases separating them. Sequencing used CD8+ T cells from peripheral blood mononuclear cells, obtained in the third trimester of pregnancy. The sequence came from a female donor with multiple sclerosis, enrolled in a pregnancy study. This chain uses TRBV27 with TRBJ2-1; tentative D call: TRBD2 (5 bases). In nucleotides, the CDR3 is TGTGCCAGCAGTTCTGCGGGTGAGCAGTTCTTC. Its translation is CASSSAGEQFF.